The 27 T cell receptor beta chains reported below all come from one sample, sequenced in a study of breast tumors, draining lymph nodes, adjacent tissues. In TCRdb, the multiplex PCR reads were re-called with MiXCR into one record per CDR3 protein. The sample carries 200,000 or so distinct CDR3 sequences, approximately 33% recorded once. Axillary draining lymph nodes of breast cancer patients supplied the node samples. Sequencing was performed on axillary lymph node tissue. The receptors shown here come from a female donor with breast cancer. Some clones in this sample may be carry-over from other donors' samples.

The rearrangement joins TRBV10-2 to TRBJ1-1; tentatively, D is TRBD1 (5 bases). CDR1 and CDR2 from the germline V gene are WSHSY and SAAADI. The ends were cut back, 7 bases at V and 3 bases at J, with 27 bases in the middle. This CDR3 contains 18 residues. CDR3 protein: CASKRPGGPDTQDTEAFF. CDR3 sequence (DNA): TGCGCCAGCAAACGGCCCGGGGGACCAGATACGCAAGACACTGAAGCTTTCTTT.

CDR3 coding DNA: TGTGCCACAGGGACAGGGGCCCCCAATGAGCAGTTCTTC. Translated: CATGTGAPNEQFF. The chain has TRBV10-3 and TRBJ2-1, with 10 bases that match TRBD1. Germline CDR1 is ENHRY and CDR2 is SYGVKD. J was trimmed by 6 bases and V by 10 bases; bases with no gene match: 6. CDR3 length: 13 amino acids.

This clonotype was found many times. V gene TRBV9 combines with J gene TRBJ2-1, with a weak D call TRBD2 (7 bases). The V gene's germline CDR1 is SGDLS and CDR2 YYNGEE. The V end was cut by 0 bases, the J end by 7 bases, with 14 bases between. CDR3 size: 15 residues. Here the CDR3 reads CASSVGGGASNEQFF. In nucleotides, the CDR3 is TGTGCCAGCAGCGTAGGGGGGGGGGCGTCAAATGAGCAGTTCTTC.

V is TRBV20-1 and J is TRBJ2-4; 7 nucleotides agree with TRBD2. V lost 2 bases to trimming and J lost 0 bases; unmatched junction nucleotides: 22. In germline, CDR1 is DFQATT, CDR2 SNEGSKA (reference sequence). The CDR3 is 21 amino acids. CDR3 protein: CSARSPGYASGVLLAKNIQYF. The CDR3 nucleotides are TGCAGTGCTAGATCCCCTGGATACGCTAGCGGCGTATTACTAGCCAAAAACATTCAGTACTTC.

This sequence joins TRBV2 and TRBJ1-6; TRBD1 agrees at 9 bases. The trim removed 6 bases at V and 10 bases at J, leaving 13 bases unmatched. Per germline, CDR1 SNHLY and CDR2 FYNNEI. The CDR3 loop spans 16 amino acids. DNA of the CDR3: TGTGCCAGCAGACCACGACAGGGGGTGCGAAGATCACCCCTCCACTTT. Translated: CASRPRQGVRRSPLHF.

A note on this clonotype: In this CDR3 the conserved last residue, phenylalanine or tryptophan, is missing, so a read error is likely. It is unclear where the CDR3 begins or ends on the DNA, so no DNA is shown, and the CDR3 is as TCRdb lists it. V and J are TRBV9 and TRBJ2-7; whether TRBD1, the table's D call, matches the DNA was not checked. Germline assignment: CDR1 SGDLS and CDR2 YYNGEE. The CDR3 is 14 amino acids in total, end residues counted. The CDR3 reads CASSVGTGNDEQSL.

This clonotype was counted between two and nine times. This chain connects TRBV15 to TRBJ1-1, with D hard to call. Deletions cut 4 bases from V and 10 bases from J, with 16 bases between. Germline values: CDR1 LNHNV, CDR2 YYDKDF (reference sequence). The CDR3 is 13 residues long. CDR3 in DNA: TGTGCCACCAGCATAACCACCCGAGTTGGAGCTTTCTTT. Amino acids: CATSITTRVGAFF.

This sequence joins TRBV9 and TRBJ2-3, with no clear D. V lost 0 bases and J lost 5, with 4 bases in between. Looked up from germline, CDR1 is SGDLS and CDR2 is YYNGEE. This CDR3 comprises 12 residues. This CDR3 is CASSVVEDTQYF. CDR3 nucleotides: TGTGCCAGCAGCGTAGTAGAAGATACGCAGTATTTT.

In this sample, this clonotype turned up a few times. A much larger clone lies a single base off, so this may be a read error. The V and J genes are TRBV4-3 and TRBJ2-1, with D possibly being TRBD2 (6 bases). This CDR3 comprises 16 residues. The V gene's germline CDR1 is LGHNA and CDR2 YSLEER. CDR3 in DNA: TGCGCCAGCGGCCAAGGGAGGCTCATTCGCTACAATGAGCAGTTCTTC. It codes for CASGQGRLIRYNEQFF.

This clonotype was recorded a few times. V is TRBV6-5 and J is TRBJ2-1; 11 bases fit TRBD2. Germline loops: CDR1 MNHEY, CDR2 SVGAGI. This CDR3 has 14 residues. V was clipped by 7 bases and J by 7 bases; unmatched bases: 6. CDR3 amino acids: CASKLSGGGNEQFF. In nucleotides, the CDR3 is TGTGCCAGCAAGCTTAGCGGGGGGGGAAATGAGCAGTTCTTC.

The chain employs TRBV27 and TRBJ1-3, with 7 bases lining up with TRBD1. Germline assignment: CDR1 MNHEY and CDR2 SMNVEV (reference sequence). V shed 3 bases and J 4 bases; nucleotides not matched to a gene: 6. There are 15 residues in the CDR3. The CDR3 spells CASSFGQGEGNTIYF. In DNA form, the CDR3 reads TGTGCCAGCAGTTTTGGGCAGGGGGAGGGAAACACCATATATTTT.

Concerning this clonotype itself: At one boundary the junction diverges from the germline segment, which might be a read error. The chain combines TRBV2 with TRBJ2-1; TRBD2 matches at 12 bases. CDR1 SNHLY and CDR2 FYNNEI come from the germline V gene. CDR3 size: 12 residues. This CDR3 is CASRLAGGLKIF. The CDR3, as DNA: TGTGCCAGCAGACTAGCGGGGGGCCTTAAGATCTTC.

Details on this clonotype: A much larger clone sits a single nucleotide away, making a read error possible. V gene TRBV20-1 combines with J gene TRBJ2-1; D may be TRBD1 (5 bases). The CDR3 is 14 residues long. Germline V gene sequence: CDR1 DFQATT, CDR2 SNEGSKA (reference sequence). The CDR3 sequence is CSAQQVRSYTEQFF. CDR3 in DNA: TGCAGTGCTCAACAGGTTAGATCCTACACTGAGCAGTTCTTC.

This clonotype was counted at least ten times. This chain links TRBV6-6 with TRBJ1-4; D is perhaps TRBD1 (6 bases). This CDR3 is 16 amino acids long. In germline, CDR1 is MNHNY, CDR2 SVGAGI (reference sequence). V gave up 0 bases and J gave up 7 bases, with 15 bases separating them. The CDR3 coding sequence is TGTGCCAGCAGTTACTCAGGACAGCTTGGGGGTGAAAAACTGTTTTTT. It specifies CASSYSGQLGGEKLFF.

This clonotype was seen ten or more times. V usage is TRBV24-1 and J usage is TRBJ2-2; 10 bases agree with TRBD1. Germline-derived CDR1 and CDR2 are KGHDR and SFDVKD. The V segment lost 4 bases and the J segment 7 bases; nucleotides outside the gene matches: 8. The CDR3 has 16 amino acids. Here the CDR3 reads CATSETGTGALGELFF. CDR3 in DNA: TGTGCCACCAGTGAGACCGGGACAGGGGCTCTCGGGGAGCTGTTTTTT.

This clonotype has ten or more counts. The chain combines TRBV20-1 with TRBJ1-2; D may be TRBD1 (5 bases). The CDR3 length is 11 residues. Per the germline V gene, CDR1 is DFQATT and CDR2 is SNEGSKA (reference sequence). V lost 8 bases and J lost 4, with 11 bases in between. The CDR3 sequence: CSTLGGYGYTF. CDR3 DNA: TGCAGTACATTGGGGGGCTATGGCTACACCTTC.

As for this clonotype: Possible read error: a much larger clone is one base away. The chain has TRBV5-4 and TRBJ2-1; TRBD1 matches 8 bases. This CDR3 has 15 residues. The junction had 8 bases not matched to a gene; V was cut back by 5 bases and J by 4 bases. Germline V gives CDR1 SGHNT, CDR2 YYREEE (reference sequence). The CDR3 DNA reads TGTGCCAGCAGAGAGGACAGGGCGGGGTACAATGAGCAGTTCTTC. Its translation: CASREDRAGYNEQFF.

This clonotype was observed at least ten times. This sequence joins TRBV29-1 and TRBJ2-3; perhaps D is TRBD1 or TRBD2 (6 bases each). Germline CDR1 SQVTM, CDR2 ANQGSEA. The CDR3 has 15 residues. The germline V and J ends were trimmed by 2 bases and 2 bases, with 14 bases remaining between them. In nucleotides, the CDR3 is TGCAGCGTTGAATCTACCCGGGGGCCCACAGATACGCAGTATTTT. Its translation is CSVESTRGPTDTQYF.

This clonotype was observed many times. The genes are TRBV2 and TRBJ2-1, with 7 bases that match TRBD1. The trim removed 6 bases at V and 0 bases at J, leaving 2 bases unmatched. CDR3 length: 14 residues. Germline values: CDR1 SNHLY, CDR2 FYNNEI. CDR3 loop: CASRQGSSYNEQFF. The CDR3 DNA sequence: TGTGCCAGCAGACAGGGGAGCTCCTACAATGAGCAGTTCTTC.

This chain links TRBV2 with TRBJ1-4, with no clear D. The ends were cut back, 5 bases at V and 13 bases at J, with 11 bases in the middle. The CDR3 is made up of 11 amino acids. Germline CDR1 and CDR2: SNHLY and FYNNEI. The CDR3 is CASSFFSGLFF. The CDR3 DNA reads TGTGCCAGCAGTTTCTTCAGTGGACTGTTTTTT.

This clonotype was seen a few times. The chain links TRBV30 to TRBJ1-2, with 8 bases identical to TRBD1. V gave up 5 bases and J gave up 2 bases; unmatched junction bases: 10. The CDR3 has 15 amino acids. Germline V gene sequence: CDR1 GTSNPN, CDR2 SVGIG (reference sequence). CDR3 nucleotide sequence: TGTGCCTGGGACGGGTTTACAGGGGGGAACTATGGCTACACCTTC. It codes for CAWDGFTGGNYGYTF.

This clonotype was picked up many times. The gene calls are TRBV4-2 and TRBJ1-6; TRBD1 matches 7 bases. V was clipped by 3 bases and J by 14 bases; unmatched bases: 7. There are 13 residues in the CDR3. CDR1 LGHNA and CDR2 YNFKEQ come from the germline V gene. For the CDR3, the DNA is TGTGCCAGCAGCCAGGGACAGCGGATGGCCCTCCACTTT. It yields the protein CASSQGQRMALHF.

This chain connects TRBV6-2 or TRBV6-3 to TRBJ2-7; 11 bases fit TRBD2. Trimming cost V 5 bases and J 0 bases; bases outside gene matches: 6. The CDR3 is 16 amino acids. CDR1 is MNHEY, CDR2 SVGEGT, per germline. The CDR3 region is CASSLRLAGPSYEQYF. The CDR3 nucleotides are TGTGCCAGCAGTCTAAGACTAGCGGGGCCCTCCTACGAGCAGTACTTC.

This clonotype showed up many times. The chain is built from TRBV9 and TRBJ2-1; D may be TRBD1 (5 bases). The CDR3 loop spans 12 amino acids. V shed 6 bases and J shed 4 bases, with 8 bases lying between them. CDR1 is SGDLS, CDR2 YYNGEE, per germline. CDR3 protein: CASKDKYNEQFF. The CDR3 nucleotides are TGTGCCAGCAAGGACAAATACAATGAGCAGTTCTTC. Filled out from reference TRBV9 and TRBJ2-1, the complete variable domain reads DSGVTQTPKHLITATGQRVTLRCSPRSGDLSVYWYQQSLDQGLQFLIQYYNGEERAKGNILERFSAQQFPDLHSELNLSSLELGDSALYFCASKDKYNEQFFGPGTRLTVL.

This clonotype occurred many times. The rearrangement links TRBV4-3 to TRBJ2-5; 7 positions match TRBD2. CDR1 LGHNA and CDR2 YSLEER come from the germline V gene. The CDR3 consists of 16 residues. V shed 0 bases, J shed 3 bases, and the junction held 7 bases outside the gene matches. CDR3 nucleotide sequence: TGCGCCAGCAGCCAAGATATCGCGGGAGCAAAAGAGACCCAGTACTTC. This translates into CASSQDIAGAKETQYF.

Comments on this clonotype: One junction end disagrees with the germline gene, perhaps due to a read error. The gene calls are TRBV6-2 or TRBV6-3 and TRBJ2-1; either TRBD1 or TRBD2 may supply D (6 bases each). Looked up from germline, CDR1 is MNHEY and CDR2 is SVGEGT. This CDR3 spans 11 amino acids. The CDR3 here is CASSHGGPGVF. CDR3 coding DNA: TGTGCCAGCAGTCACGGGGGACCAGGGGTCTTC.

This clonotype was picked up many times. This chain connects TRBV20-1 to TRBJ2-1, with D possibly TRBD2 on 6 matching bases. There are 12 residues in the CDR3. Per germline, CDR1 DFQATT and CDR2 SNEGSKA (reference sequence). V lost 1 base and J 11 bases, leaving 12 bases between the germline ends. The CDR3 region is CSARVLATKQFF. In DNA, the CDR3 is TGCAGTGCTAGAGTCCTAGCGACAAAGCAGTTCTTC.